These T cell receptor beta chains were read from a single sample in a study of vaccination and CD4 T cells after COVID-19. These TCRs' antigens remain unknown. TCRdb reanalysed the PCR reads using MiXCR and keeps one entry per CDR3 protein. This table has approximately 18,000 distinct CDR3 sequences, roughly 44% appearing once. The starting material was CD4+ T cells from blood, cultured in vitro, obtained about 7 months after SARS-CoV-2 vaccination. The receptors shown here come from a human donor who had recovered from COVID-19. The CDR3 runs from the conserved cysteine through the conserved F or W.

j_gene	len	v_gene	CDR3aa
TRBJ2-5	15	TRBV5-1	CASSLVLAGEETQYF
TRBJ1-2	13	TRBV2	CASSTDRNYGYTF
TRBJ1-1	14	TRBV6-1	CAAGSFTENTEAFF
TRBJ2-1	16	TRBV6-5	CASSYSRGRVHNEQFF
TRBJ2-5	13	TRBV28	CASSYGGGETQYF
TRBJ1-5	14	TRBV28	CASSFGQLNQPQHF
TRBJ2-1	15	TRBV7-3	CASSPTSGRGNEQFF
TRBJ1-6	12	TRBV19	CASSRTNSPLHF
TRBJ2-7	14	TRBV6-1	CASSQDRLFYEQYF
TRBJ1-5	14	TRBV20-1	CSASSGGGNQPQHF
TRBJ2-1	19	TRBV20-1	CSARTPTSGSLRDYNEQFF
TRBJ1-2	15	TRBV28	CASSFTGGSNYGYTF
TRBJ2-3	13	TRBV14	CASSRLTLPTQYF
TRBJ1-6	15	TRBV6-5	CASSYSETINSPLHF
TRBJ1-2	14	TRBV28	CASSFDGGAYGYTF
TRBJ2-5	16	TRBV4-2	CASSGGDRGDRETQYF
TRBJ1-2	16	TRBV7-9	CASRRTGKASNYGYTF
TRBJ2-3	14	TRBV27	CASSFRTSADTQYF
TRBJ1-5	13	TRBV28	CASSPQWGQPQHF
TRBJ2-7	14	TRBV20-1	CSAAGGGNSYEQYF
TRBJ2-7	14	TRBV20-1	CSARDSGGSYEQYF
TRBJ2-5	15	TRBV7-3	CASTSGDRCVRTQYF
TRBJ2-3	16	TRBV7-6	CASSLGLAGATDTQYF
TRBJ2-5	12	TRBV24-1	CATRGRGETQYF
TRBJ1-2	12	TRBV20-1	CSAPTANYGYTF
TRBJ1-1	15	TRBV7-6	CASSHPGTANTEAFF
TRBJ1-5	15	TRBV6-1	CASSETQTRGQPQHF
TRBJ2-1	14	TRBV24-1	CATSDAGPNNEQFF
TRBJ1-1	11	TRBV20-1	CSARVFGVAFF
TRBJ2-1	13	TRBV20-1	CSARGGGSNEQFF
TRBJ1-1	14	TRBV20-1	CSARRRTGGTEAFF
TRBJ1-2	17	TRBV7-2	CASSLGAGVEDDYGYTF
TRBJ2-5	15	TRBV10-3	CAISISGGHQETQYF
TRBJ2-5	15	TRBV24-1	CATSDPGLAQETQYF
TRBJ1-2	13	TRBV7-2	CASSLDRVLGYTF
TRBJ2-5	13	TRBV24-1	CATSAPGIQTQYF
TRBJ2-3	16	TRBV20-1	CSARRTSGSGTDTQYF
TRBJ2-5	15	TRBV10-3	CAISDGRGGRETQYF
TRBJ2-3	13	TRBV7-2	CASSLGERNTQYF
TRBJ2-5	13	TRBV6-1	CASSLGAWETQYF
TRBJ2-2	14	TRBV20-1	CSASSLVNTGELFF
TRBJ2-1	17	TRBV20-1	CSAGGTSGRAGYNEQFF
TRBJ1-1	14	TRBV15	CATSRDLLMAEAFF
TRBJ1-6	16	TRBV24-1	CATSAIPPRERSPLHF
TRBJ2-7	15	TRBV6-1	CASTLLQGIVDEQYF
TRBJ2-7	17	TRBV18	CASSPGLAGDGSYEQYF
TRBJ2-3	19	TRBV7-9	CASSLVLVARGRRSDTQYF
TRBJ2-1	16	TRBV7-2	CASSLAWDGSYNEQFF
TRBJ2-3	18	TRBV7-2	CASSSPLPTGGSTDTQYF
TRBJ2-7	14	TRBV10-3	CAISDYSRIGEQYF
TRBJ1-5	13	TRBV5-4	CASSSGQGQPQHF
TRBJ2-1	15	TRBV6-1	CASTVSGGGYNEQFF
TRBJ1-2	13	TRBV7-2	CASSYVSVGGYTF
TRBJ2-5	13	TRBV20-1	CSASRQGKETQYF
TRBJ1-2	13	TRBV20-1	CSASIRTPYGYTF
TRBJ2-3	14	TRBV7-3	CASSLSYHADTQYF
TRBJ2-2	12	TRBV20-1	CSANGLAGELFF
TRBJ2-7	15	TRBV6-1	CASRSRLAGLREQYF
TRBJ1-5	15	TRBV6-1	CASSELGVDNQPQHF
TRBJ2-7	14	TRBV20-1	CSATGTSGSYEQYF